The 27 T cell receptor beta chains below all came from one sample that was sequenced in a study of CD8+CD57+ T cells in acquired aplastic anemia (dated by TCRdb to the late 2010s). Patients chosen for sequencing had shown expansion of CD8+CD57+ cells by flow cytometry. TCRdb shows the sequencer as Illumina HiSeq 2000. TCR beta VDJ combination and CDR3 sequence profiling used genomic DNA as the template. The raw public reads went through TCRdb reprocessing: fastp at Q25, MiXCR clone calling, in-frame beta chains kept. Each CDR3 protein appears once, grouped with its most common genes and DNA. This sample gives 180,000 or so distinct CDR3 sequences in total; roughly 48% of them show up just once. Of the sample, around 1.1% falls within the top ten clones. What was sequenced was sorted CD4+, CD8+, or CD8+CD57+ T cells (not recorded which) from PBMCs. Every receptor here comes from a human donor with aplastic anemia.

V and J are TRBV15 and TRBJ2-3; TRBD1 agrees at 8 bases. V dropped 5 bases and J dropped 1; count of bases not matched to a gene: 5. The CDR3 totals 15 residues. Germline CDR1 is LNHNV and CDR2 is YYDKDF (reference sequence). CDR3 sequence: CATSPRQGRTDTQYF. The CDR3 DNA follows: TGTGCCACCAGCCCTCGACAGGGGCGCACAGATACGCAGTATTTT.

The genes are TRBV27 and TRBJ2-3; D tentatively reads TRBD1 or TRBD2 (7 bases each). In germline, CDR1 is MNHEY, CDR2 SMNVEV (reference sequence). The V end lost 6 bases, the J end lost 8 bases, and 12 bases lay between the germline ends. The CDR3 has 12 amino acids. This CDR3 is CASRTGRGTQYF. Written as DNA, the CDR3 is TGTGCCAGCAGGACAGGGAGGGGTACGCAGTATTTT.

The genes are TRBV11-1 and TRBJ2-2, with 11 positions matching TRBD2. Germline CDR1 reads SGHAT; CDR2 reads FQDESV (reference sequence). V shed 4 bases and J 5 bases; nucleotides not matched to a gene: 6. This CDR3 comprises 16 residues. CDR3 in amino acids: CASSSVAGGPTGELFF. As DNA, the CDR3 is TGTGCCAGCAGCTCTGTAGCGGGGGGGCCGACCGGGGAGCTGTTTTTT.

V is TRBV5-8 and J is TRBJ2-3; D ambiguous. CDR1 SGHTS and CDR2 YDEGEE come from the germline V gene. Trimming stripped 4 bases from V and 6 bases from J, with 15 bases between. The CDR3 loop spans 14 amino acids. CDR3 amino acids: CASSRLGTADTQYF. The CDR3, as DNA: TGTGCCAGCAGCCGCCTGGGAACGGCGGATACGCAGTATTTT. The entire variable domain, with the rest obtained from reference TRBV5-8 and TRBJ2-3, is as follows: EAGVTQSPTHLIKTRGQQATLRCSPISGHTSVYWYQQALGLGLQFLLWYDEGEERNRGNFPPRFSGRQFPNYSSELNVNALELEDSALYLCASSRLGTADTQYFGPGTRLTVL.

Many counts were recorded for this clonotype. The CDR3 sequence: CASSPRTGERGYTF. CDR3 in DNA: TGTGCCAGCAGCCCCCGGACAGGGGAAAGAGGCTACACCTTC. This rearrangement joins TRBV12-3 or TRBV12-4 to TRBJ1-2; 9 bases match TRBD1. This CDR3 comprises 14 residues. Trimming at V came to 6 bases and at J to 8 bases, leaving 10 bases not matched to a gene.

The chain is built from TRBV6-1 and TRBJ2-3; 15 bases are a match to TRBD2. Germline CDR1 reads MNHNS; CDR2 reads SASEGT. Losses at the gene ends were 7 bases for V and 2 bases for J; bases not matched to a gene: 4. The CDR3 consists of 16 residues. For the CDR3, the DNA is TGTGCCAGCATGGGGACTAGCGGGGGGTACACAGATACGCAGTATTTT. Protein product: CASMGTSGGYTDTQYF.

J is TRBJ2-1 and V is TRBV28, with TRBD2 identical over 9 bases. Germline loops: CDR1 MDHEN, CDR2 SYDVKM. CDR3 length: 18 amino acids. Unmatched junction bases numbered 12, after V lost 5 bases and J lost 1 base. For the CDR3, the DNA is TGTGCCAGCAGTCCGCTGATTAGCGGGAGCCCGTCCTACAATGAGCAGTTCTTC. Translating gives CASSPLISGSPSYNEQFF.

This sequence joins TRBV11-1 and TRBJ1-4; D ambiguous. The length of the CDR3 is 16 residues. V was shortened by 1 base and J by 10 bases, with 19 bases between the two germline ends. Germline loops: CDR1 SGHAT, CDR2 FQDESV (reference sequence). The CDR3 DNA sequence: TGTGCCAGCAGCTTAGGATGGGCCGGTACAAAGGGAAAACTGTTTTTT. Protein product: CASSLGWAGTKGKLFF.

The chain is built from TRBV7-8 and TRBJ2-2, with D maybe TRBD1 (6 bases). Germline values: CDR1 SGHVS, CDR2 FQNEAQ. The CDR3 extends over 15 amino acids. The V and J ends lost 8 bases and 0 bases respectively, with 13 bases between them. Written as DNA, the CDR3 is TGTGCCAGCGGCTACGGGACACCGAACACCGGGGAGCTGTTTTTT. Protein: CASGYGTPNTGELFF. Variable domain in full (rest from reference TRBV7-8 and TRBJ2-2): GAGVSQSPRYKVAKRGQDVALRCDPISGHVSLFWYQQALGQGPEFLTYFQNEAQLDKSGLPSDRFFAERPEGSVSTLKIQRTQQEDSAVYLCASGYGTPNTGELFFGEGSRLTVL.

The chain couples TRBV5-4 to TRBJ1-2; 8 bases agree with TRBD1. This CDR3 contains 14 residues. The V segment lost 5 bases and the J segment 8 bases; nucleotides outside the gene matches: 11. From germline, CDR1 is SGHNT and CDR2 YYREEE (reference sequence). CDR3 protein: CASSHQGAASGYTF. CDR3 coding DNA: TGTGCCAGCAGTCATCAGGGGGCCGCTTCGGGCTACACCTTC.

This clonotype was seen at least ten times. The rearrangement joins TRBV6-4 to TRBJ2-7, with D possibly TRBD1 on 5 matching bases. This CDR3 is 17 amino acids long. Trimming removed 0 bases at V and 3 bases at J, with 18 bases between. The germline V gene has CDR1 MRHNA and CDR2 SNTAGT. CDR3 loop: CASSDSNGQETDYEQYF. For the CDR3, the DNA is TGTGCCAGCAGTGACTCAAACGGACAAGAAACCGACTACGAGCAGTACTTC.

This chain joins TRBV11-3 and TRBJ2-5; 8 bases agree with TRBD1. This CDR3 is built from 14 residues. The junction had 4 bases not matched to a gene; V was cut back by 3 bases and J by 4 bases. CDR1 is SGHNT, CDR2 YENEEA, per germline. Here the CDR3 DNA reads TGTGCCAGCAGCTTGACAGGGGTGTCAGAGACCCAGTACTTC. Translation: CASSLTGVSETQYF.

This clonotype was picked up many times. The V gene is TRBV24-1, the J gene TRBJ2-1, with TRBD2 matching over 10 bases. Trimming cost V 2 bases and J 7 bases; bases outside gene matches: 7. The CDR3 spans 16 residues. Germline values: CDR1 KGHDR, CDR2 SFDVKD. The DNA for the CDR3 is TGTGCCACCAGTGATTCCAGCGGGGGGGCCTGGAATGAGCAGTTCTTC. Its protein product is CATSDSSGGAWNEQFF.

As to this clonotype: A clone one base away is much larger, so this may be a read error. The CDR3 nucleotides are TGTGCCAGCAGGCCGTCCGTCTCTGGAAACACCATATATTTT. It yields the protein CASRPSVSGNTIYF. The chain combines TRBV11-2 with TRBJ1-3, with D uncertain. Germline values: CDR1 SGHAT, CDR2 FQNNGV. V shed 6 bases and J shed 0 bases, with 9 bases lying between them. The CDR3 runs 14 residues.

The chain combines TRBV11-1 with TRBJ1-2, with 11 bases aligning to TRBD1. Looked up from germline, CDR1 is SGHAT and CDR2 is FQDESV (reference sequence). CDR3 size: 16 residues. Trimming at V came to 5 bases and at J to 0 bases, leaving 5 bases not matched to a gene. This chain's CDR3 is CASSEPGQGANYGYTF. DNA for the CDR3: TGTGCCAGCAGCGAGCCGGGACAGGGGGCTAACTATGGCTACACCTTC.

The rearrangement links TRBV10-3 to TRBJ2-7; the match to TRBD1 covers 8 bases. V was pared by 9 bases and J by 5 bases, with 15 bases of the junction left unmatched. The germline gives CDR1 ENHRY, CDR2 SYGVKD. This CDR3 is 15 amino acids long. DNA of the CDR3: TGTGCCATTAAGAAGGTCCCGGCAGGGGGCAACGAGCAGTACTTC. Protein: CAIKKVPAGGNEQYF.

At least ten counts were recorded for this clonotype. The V call is TRBV5-1, the J call TRBJ1-3; D unclear. In germline, CDR1 is SGHRS, CDR2 YFSETQ. CDR3 length equals 15 residues. V was pared by 5 bases and J by 4 bases, with 16 bases between. The CDR3 spells CASRDLGREGNTIYF. The CDR3 DNA reads TGCGCCAGCAGAGACTTAGGGCGTGAAGGAAACACCATATATTTT.

This clonotype was seen repeatedly, ten times or more. The chain links TRBV25-1 to TRBJ1-6, with D unresolved. The germline V gene has CDR1 MGHDK and CDR2 SYGVNS. The ends were cut back, 6 bases at V and 3 bases at J, with 15 bases in the middle. The CDR3 length is 16 residues. CDR3 sequence (DNA): TGTGCCAGCAGATTCCGGGGTACCATCTATAATTCACCCCTCCACTTT. It codes for CASRFRGTIYNSPLHF. Complete variable domain (other parts from reference TRBV25-1 and TRBJ1-6): EADIYQTPRYLVIGTGKKITLECSQTMGHDKMYWYQQDPGMELHLIHYSYGVNSTEKGDLSSESTVSRIRTEHFPLTLESARPSHTSQYLCASRFRGTIYNSPLHFGNGTRLTVT.

This chain uses TRBV30 with TRBJ1-1; a possible D gene is TRBD1 (6 bases). V lost 2 bases and J 9 bases, leaving 10 bases between the germline ends. This CDR3 region has 11 residues. Germline V gives CDR1 GTSNPN, CDR2 SVGIG (reference sequence). DNA of the CDR3: TGTGCCTGGAGTCAAGGGGGGAAAGCTTTCTTT. Translation: CAWSQGGKAFF.

The chain has TRBV7-1 and TRBJ2-1; 11 bases fit TRBD2. TRBV7-1 is designated an ORF whose function remains uncertain. This CDR3 comprises 19 residues. J was trimmed by 5 bases and V by 0 bases; bases with no gene match: 12. This CDR3 is CASSSAGPTLAGVDNEQFF. As DNA, the CDR3 is TGTGCCAGCAGCTCAGCCGGACCCACACTAGCGGGAGTGGACAATGAGCAGTTCTTC.

A word on this clonotype: A much larger clone lies a single base off, so this may be a read error. Given the absence of the conserved phenylalanine or tryptophan at the CDR3 end, a read error is likely. CDR3 region: CSARDAATPGTQYL. CDR3 nucleotides: TGCAGTGCTAGAGATGCGGCTACCCCGGGGACCCAGTACCTC. This chain connects TRBV20-1 to TRBJ2-5; D gene unclear. Germline values: CDR1 DFQATT, CDR2 SNEGSKA (reference sequence). The CDR3 is 14 amino acids. Trimming removed 0 bases at V and 7 bases at J, with 15 bases between.

Of note for this clonotype: This clone may be a read error of a much larger clone one base away. The chain has TRBV5-1 and TRBJ2-2; D is undetermined. The germline V gene encodes CDR1 SGHRS and CDR2 YFSETQ. V lost 5 bases, J lost 7 bases, and 9 bases lay in between. CDR3 size: 12 residues. Here the CDR3 DNA reads TGCGCCAGCAGGTGGGCCGGCGGGGAGCTGTTTTTT. Residues: CASRWAGGELFF.

The J gene is TRBJ1-2, the V gene TRBV7-9; 7 nucleotides align to TRBD1. The germline V gene encodes CDR1 SEHNR and CDR2 FQNEAQ (reference sequence). Trimming cost V 7 bases and J 4 bases; bases outside gene matches: 9. CDR3 length equals 14 residues. CDR3 sequence reads: CASTASNRGYGYTF. In nucleotides, the CDR3 is TGTGCCAGCACCGCTTCGAACAGGGGCTATGGCTACACCTTC.

This clonotype has only a few counts. The chain's CDR3 is CATSDDGRTGELFF. The DNA of the CDR3 is TGTGCCACCAGTGATGACGGGAGGACCGGGGAGCTGTTTTTT. This rearrangement joins TRBV24-1 to TRBJ2-2; TRBD2 agrees at 7 bases. Germline CDR1 and CDR2: KGHDR and SFDVKD. The CDR3 extends over 14 amino acids. Trimming removed 3 bases from V and 5 bases from J; junction bases left unmatched: 2.

V is TRBV20-1 and J is TRBJ2-1, with D possibly matching TRBD1 (5 bases). This CDR3 region has 12 residues. V dropped 1 base and J dropped 9 bases, with 10 bases sitting between them. Germline values: CDR1 DFQATT, CDR2 SNEGSKA (reference sequence). The CDR3 protein is CSARAQGVEQFF. DNA of the CDR3: TGCAGTGCTAGAGCTCAGGGTGTTGAGCAGTTCTTC.

In this sample, this clonotype turned up a few times. The V call is TRBV12-5, the J call TRBJ1-3, with unresolved D. The CDR3 is 16 residues long. Germline values: CDR1 LGHNT, CDR2 FRNRAP. The V and J ends lost 5 bases and 1 base respectively, with 15 bases between them. The CDR3 spells CASGPDQRTSGNTIYF. DNA of the CDR3: TGTGCTAGTGGTCCGGACCAAAGAACATCTGGAAACACCATATATTTT.

The rearrangement uses TRBV7-8 and TRBJ1-1; 8 bases fit TRBD1. CDR1 and CDR2 (germline): SGHVS, FQNEAQ. The CDR3 length is 14 residues. J gave up 4 bases and V 5 bases, and 6 bases lay outside the gene matches. This chain's CDR3 is CASSRQGAITEAFF. In DNA, the CDR3 is TGTGCCAGCAGCCGGCAGGGGGCGATCACTGAAGCTTTCTTT.